This is a list of T cell receptor beta chains from one sample in a study of tumor-infiltrating lymphocytes in localized non-small cell lung cancer. Generated by immunoSEQ multiplex PCR, the TCRdb table keeps only in-frame clones and is missing some. The sample has about 14,000 clones, 70% to 75% seen once. The sequenced material came from uninvolved lung tissue not adjacent to the tumor. All receptors derive from a human donor with non-small cell lung cancer. CDR3s include the opening cysteine and the closing phenylalanine or tryptophan. A D gene is named only where the DNA matches it firmly. Size tells how often a clone was seen (once, few, many) or the class of an expanded clone, and some rows leave it out.

j_call clone_size v_call d_call cdr3_aa cdr3_nt
TRBJ2-7 - TRBV11-2 - CASSQSSYEQYF TGTGCCAGCAGCCAGAGCTCCTACGAGCAGTACTTC
TRBJ1-3 - TRBV14 - CASSQGVGNTIYF TGTGCCAGCAGCCAGGGCGTTGGAAACACCATATATTTT
TRBJ1-1 - TRBV6-1 - CASRAGTPEAFF TGTGCCAGCAGGGCCGGGACACCTGAAGCTTTCTTT
TRBJ2-1 - TRBV7-7 TRBD2 CASSLAGGNEQFF TGTGCTAGCAGCCTAGCGGGAGGCAATGAGCAGTTCTTC
TRBJ2-7 few TRBV6-6 TRBD1 CASSTLDRAGEQYF TGTGCCAGCAGTACACTGGACAGGGCCGGGGAGCAGTACTTC
TRBJ1-1 medium-sized TRBV9 - CASSVGVPNTEAFF TGTGCCAGCAGCGTCGGGGTTCCTAACACTGAAGCTTTCTTT
TRBJ2-5 - TRBV6-5 - CASSYKTGQETQYF TGTGCCAGCAGTTATAAAACAGGCCAAGAGACCCAGTACTTC
TRBJ1-1 once TRBV9 - CASSVGPGRDTEAFF TGTGCCAGCAGCGTAGGACCAGGGCGCGACACTGAAGCTTTCTTT
TRBJ1-4 - TRBV5-1 - CASSLWQDNEKLFF TGCGCCAGCAGCTTGTGGCAGGATAATGAAAAACTGTTTTTT
TRBJ1-2 - TRBV10-3 TRBD1 CAITYTETGLGGYTF TGTGCCATCACCTACACCGAGACAGGGTTGGGAGGCTACACCTTC
TRBJ2-7 - TRBV25-1 - CASSPQGVGSYEQYF TGTGCCAGCAGCCCCCAGGGCGTTGGGAGCTACGAGCAGTACTTC
TRBJ1-3 - TRBV6-6 - CASSSEDSGNTIYF TGTGCCAGCAGTTCTGAAGACTCTGGAAACACCATATATTTT
TRBJ1-4 once TRBV11-3 - CASSPRSNEKLFF TGTGCCAGCAGCCCCAGGAGCAATGAAAAACTGTTTTTT
TRBJ1-4 once TRBV10-3 - CAISETGEKLFF TGTGCCATCAGTGAGACAGGAGAAAAACTGTTTTTT
TRBJ1-1 - TRBV9 - CASSPGGGRNTEAFF TGTGCCAGCAGCCCAGGAGGGGGGAGGAACACTGAAGCTTTCTTT
TRBJ1-5 - TRBV23-1 - CASSQSGGYPPQGQPQHF TGCGCCAGCAGTCAATCAGGCGGGTACCCACCCCAAGGTCAGCCCCAGCATTTT
TRBJ2-5 few TRBV19 - CASSILGLEETQYF TGTGCCAGTAGTATTCTCGGGCTGGAAGAGACCCAGTACTTC
TRBJ1-2 - TRBV5-1 - CASSLPPNYGYTF TGCGCCAGCAGCTTGCCACCTAACTATGGCTACACCTTC
TRBJ1-3 - TRBV18 - CASSPWKGTSGNTIYF TGTGCCAGCTCACCATGGAAGGGGACCTCTGGAAACACCATATATTTT
TRBJ2-3 - TRBV30 TRBD2 CAWSFSGSSRDTQYF TGTGCCTGGAGTTTTAGCGGGAGTTCTAGGGATACGCAGTATTTT
TRBJ2-6 - TRBV19 TRBD1 CASSRDRETGANVLTF TGTGCCAGTAGCCGGGACAGGGAGACTGGGGCCAACGTCCTGACTTTC
TRBJ1-3 - TRBV5-6 - CASSLGELRRSSGNTIYF TGTGCCAGCAGCTTGGGGGAACTACGCAGGTCCTCTGGAAACACCATATATTTT
TRBJ1-2 - TRBV14 - CASSQDFRLGYGYTF TGTGCCAGCAGCCAAGATTTCCGGTTGGGCTATGGCTACACCTTC
TRBJ2-2 - TRBV19 - CAVGGAVNTGELFF TGTGCCGTGGGGGGGGCCGTGAACACCGGGGAGCTGTTTTTT
TRBJ2-3 - TRBV11-3 TRBD1 CASSARQGSKDTQYF TGTGCCAGCAGCGCACGACAGGGGTCCAAAGATACGCAGTATTTT
TRBJ1-6 - TRBV4-3 - CASSQDWDAGAPLHF TGCGCCAGCAGCCAAGATTGGGATGCGGGTGCACCCCTCCACTTT
TRBJ2-3 - TRBV2 - CASSNLGLDTQYF TGTGCCAGCAGTAACCTGGGTTTGGATACGCAGTATTTT
TRBJ1-2 once TRBV2 TRBD1 CASSGDRGHDGYTF TGTGCCAGCAGTGGGGACAGGGGGCATGATGGCTACACCTTC
TRBJ1-1 - TRBV5-1 - CASSLEGSGAFF TGCGCCAGCAGCTTGGAGGGGTCTGGAGCTTTCTTT
TRBJ2-3 - TRBV7-3 TRBD2 CASSSSGLATDTQYF TGTGCCAGCAGCTCCTCGGGACTAGCAACAGATACGCAGTATTTT
TRBJ2-3 - TRBV7-8 - CASSLYGSFSDTQYF TGTGCCAGCAGCTTATACGGATCCTTTAGTGATACGCAGTATTTT
TRBJ1-4 - TRBV30 - CAFSPGLWIGKLFF TGTGCCTTTTCTCCGGGACTGTGGATCGGAAAACTGTTTTTT
TRBJ1-2 - TRBV4-3 TRBD1 CASSQGDRESGGYTF TGCGCCAGCAGCCAAGGGGACAGGGAGTCTGGGGGCTACACCTTC
TRBJ2-7 - TRBV7-4 TRBD1 CASSSTGVEQYF TGTGCCAGCAGCTCCACAGGGGTCGAGCAGTACTTC
TRBJ2-7 few TRBV11-2 - CASSLHLGYEQYF TGTGCCAGCAGCTTACACCTGGGTTACGAGCAGTACTTC
TRBJ2-2 - TRBV11-3 TRBD2 CASSRTSGNTGELFF TGTGCCAGCAGCCGGACTAGCGGTAACACCGGGGAGCTGTTTTTT
TRBJ2-7 - TRBV7-8 - CASSSSELRRQYF TGTGCCAGCAGCTCCTCGGAGTTGAGGAGGCAGTACTTC
TRBJ2-3 - TRBV28 - CASSPPTSTDTQYF TGTGCCAGCAGTCCACCCACTAGCACAGATACGCAGTATTTT
TRBJ2-2 few TRBV9 TRBD1 CASSDSQGAPNTGELFF TGTGCCAGCAGCGACTCTCAGGGGGCGCCGAACACCGGGGAGCTGTTTTTT
TRBJ2-2 - TRBV2 - CASTRNANTGELFF TGTGCCAGCACCAGGAACGCGAACACCGGGGAGCTGTTTTTT
TRBJ1-1 - TRBV29-1 - CSVEPHRDSTEAFF TGCAGCGTTGAACCTCACAGGGATAGCACTGAAGCTTTCTTT
TRBJ2-7 - TRBV7-7 - CASSPRLGEESSYEQYF TGTGCCAGCAGCCCAAGGTTAGGTGAGGAGAGCTCCTACGAGCAGTACTTC
TRBJ1-5 - TRBV7-8 - CASSLAGGSQPQHF TGTGCCAGCAGCTTAGCGGGGGGAAGCCAGCCCCAGCATTTT
TRBJ1-1 - TRBV30 - CAWMSGRNTEAFF TGTGCCTGGATGTCGGGCCGGAACACTGAAGCTTTCTTT
TRBJ1-2 - TRBV28 - CASSSGAVYGYTF TGTGCCAGCAGTTCAGGGGCCGTCTATGGCTACACCTTC
TRBJ2-2 - TRBV5-5 - CASSFSVGELFF TGTGCCAGCAGCTTTAGCGTGGGGGAGCTGTTTTTT
TRBJ2-3 - TRBV2 TRBD2 CARRGLAERTDTQYF TGTGCCAGACGGGGACTAGCGGAACGCACAGATACGCAGTATTTT
TRBJ2-1 few TRBV30 - CAWAPGTYNEQFF TGTGCCTGGGCGCCGGGGACCTACAATGAGCAGTTCTTC
TRBJ2-7 - TRBV23-1 TRBD2 CASSQRQSGTSGSEQYF TGCGCCAGCAGTCAGCGACAGTCCGGGACTAGCGGGAGCGAGCAGTACTTC